This T cell receptor beta chain was recorded in a study of cytomegalovirus exposure and HLA in healthy donors. This CDR3 has 13 residues. Trimming took 3 bases from V and 5 from J, leaving 10 bases between them. CDR1 LNHDA and CDR2 SQIVND come from the germline V gene (reference sequence). This PCR relied on a set of 60 Vbeta primers and 13 Jbeta primers. Clones were read by immunoSEQ multiplex PCR, and TCRdb kept only the in-frame ones, dropping some. The sample has 150,000 to 200,000 clones; 70% to 75% are singletons. The sample was PBMCs. This chain joins TRBV19 and TRBJ2-5; D unresolved. This receptor was obtained from a man aged 18-30 years in good health and CMV-seropositive. CDR3 DNA: TGTGCCAGTAGTATTCCCCCAGTCGAGACCCAGTACTTC. It encodes CASSIPPVETQYF.